This T cell receptor (beta chain) was sequenced for a study of Tregs in tolerant kidney transplant recipients. Looking at the study overall: Mixed chimerism was transient after nonmyeloablative marrow transplants from related graft donors. Study conclusions and caveats: No direct test of biological reproducibility was done here.

The CDR3 loop spans 15 amino acids. CDR1 and CDR2 from the germline V gene are SGHAT and FQNNGV. V shed 9 bases, J shed 4 bases, and the junction held 12 bases outside the gene matches. Libraries were prepared by immunoSEQ multiplex PCR; TCRdb keeps only in-frame clonotypes and omits some of them. The sample includes some 62,000 clones, 98% of them seen just once. On this clone itself: The target antigen is unknown.

V usage is TRBV11-2 and J usage is TRBJ2-1; 7 bases line up with TRBD1. Sample: Tregs from blood, taken before the transplant. This TCR was recovered from a human donor who received a combined kidney and bone marrow transplant. The chain's CDR3 is CASKEGASPYNEQFF. Written as DNA, the CDR3 is TGTGCCAGTAAAGAGGGGGCTAGCCCTTACAATGAGCAGTTCTTC.